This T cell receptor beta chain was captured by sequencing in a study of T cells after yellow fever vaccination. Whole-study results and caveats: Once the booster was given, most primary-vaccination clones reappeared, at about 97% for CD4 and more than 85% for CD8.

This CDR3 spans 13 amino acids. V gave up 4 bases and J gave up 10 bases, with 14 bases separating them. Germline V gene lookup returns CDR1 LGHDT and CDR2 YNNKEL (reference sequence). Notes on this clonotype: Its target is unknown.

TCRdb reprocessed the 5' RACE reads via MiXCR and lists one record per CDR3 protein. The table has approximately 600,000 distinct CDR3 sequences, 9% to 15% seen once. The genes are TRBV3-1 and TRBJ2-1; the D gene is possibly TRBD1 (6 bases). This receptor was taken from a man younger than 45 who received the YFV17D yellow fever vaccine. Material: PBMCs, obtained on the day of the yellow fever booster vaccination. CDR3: CASSLTGFREQFF. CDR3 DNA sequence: TGTGCCAGCAGCCTCACAGGGTTTAGGGAGCAGTTCTTC.